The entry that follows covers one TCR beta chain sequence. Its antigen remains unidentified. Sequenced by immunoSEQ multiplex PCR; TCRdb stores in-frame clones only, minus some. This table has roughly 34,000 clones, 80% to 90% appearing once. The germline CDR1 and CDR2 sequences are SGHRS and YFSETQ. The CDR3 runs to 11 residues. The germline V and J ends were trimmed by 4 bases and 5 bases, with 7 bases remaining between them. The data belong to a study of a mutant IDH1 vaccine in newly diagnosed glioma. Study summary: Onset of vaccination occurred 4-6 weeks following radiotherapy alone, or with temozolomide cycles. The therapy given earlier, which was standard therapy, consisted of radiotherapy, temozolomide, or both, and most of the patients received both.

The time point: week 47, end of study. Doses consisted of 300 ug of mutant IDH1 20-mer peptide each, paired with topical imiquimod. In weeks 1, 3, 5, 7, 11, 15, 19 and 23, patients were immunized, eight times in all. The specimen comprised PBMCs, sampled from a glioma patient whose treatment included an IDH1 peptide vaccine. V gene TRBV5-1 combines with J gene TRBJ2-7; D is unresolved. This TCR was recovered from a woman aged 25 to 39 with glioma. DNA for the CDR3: TGCGCCAGCAGCGAGGACCACGAGCAGTACTTC. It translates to CASSEDHEQYF.